This passage covers 4 T cell receptor beta chains from one sample sequenced in a study of CD8 T cells in Susac syndrome. About 0.45 to 1 ug RNA was reverse transcribed with random hexamers. A single record per CDR3 protein comes from TCRdb applying MiXCR to the immunoSEQ multiplex PCR reads. The data show some 130,000 distinct CDR3 sequences, with approximately 95% seen just once and approximately 0.17% held by the top ten. Sequenced: CD8+ T cells from PBMCs. Every receptor here comes from a human donor with Susac syndrome.

This sequence joins TRBV27 and TRBJ2-3; no firm D call. V was shortened by 6 bases and J by 14 bases, with 9 bases between the two germline ends. The germline CDR1 and CDR2 sequences are MNHEY and SMNVEV (reference sequence). CDR3 length: 9 residues. CDR3 bases: TGTGCCAGCAGCCCCCCACTGTATTTT. This sequence encodes CASSPPLYF.

The rearrangement links TRBV9 to TRBJ2-7; 8 bases map to TRBD2. This CDR3 region has 14 residues. V lost 3 bases to trimming and J lost 2 bases; unmatched junction nucleotides: 4. Germline V gives CDR1 SGDLS, CDR2 YYNGEE. As DNA, the CDR3 is TGTGCCAGCAGCGCCAGCGGGAGTCCCTACGAGCAGTACTTC. Protein: CASSASGSPYEQYF.

V is TRBV10-1 and J is TRBJ1-1, with a weak D call TRBD1 (5 bases). The CDR3 runs 14 residues. Germline V CDR1 and CDR2: WNHNN, SYGVQD (reference sequence). Trimming pared 0 bases from V and 1 base from J, leaving 6 bases between. The CDR3 coding sequence is TGCGCCAGCAGTGAGTCGACAGCGAACACTGAAGCTTTCTTT. This encodes CASSESTANTEAFF.

The chain recombines TRBV12-5 with TRBJ2-7, with a tentative D call TRBD2 (6 bases). The CDR3 runs 18 residues. Germline V gene sequence: CDR1 LGHNT, CDR2 FRNRAP. Trimming left V 3 bases short and J 3 bases short, with 24 bases between. The CDR3 reads CASGFGTSTIEGLYEQYF. CDR3 in DNA: TGTGCTAGTGGTTTCGGGACTTCCACGATCGAGGGTCTCTACGAGCAGTACTTC. Based on the CDR3 plus reference TRBV12-5 and TRBJ2-7, the full variable domain is DARVTQTPRHKVTEMGQEVTMRCQPILGHNTVFWYRQTMMQGLELLAYFRNRAPLDDSGMPKDRFSAEMPDATLATLKIQPSEPRDSAVYFCASGFGTSTIEGLYEQYFGPGTRLTVT.